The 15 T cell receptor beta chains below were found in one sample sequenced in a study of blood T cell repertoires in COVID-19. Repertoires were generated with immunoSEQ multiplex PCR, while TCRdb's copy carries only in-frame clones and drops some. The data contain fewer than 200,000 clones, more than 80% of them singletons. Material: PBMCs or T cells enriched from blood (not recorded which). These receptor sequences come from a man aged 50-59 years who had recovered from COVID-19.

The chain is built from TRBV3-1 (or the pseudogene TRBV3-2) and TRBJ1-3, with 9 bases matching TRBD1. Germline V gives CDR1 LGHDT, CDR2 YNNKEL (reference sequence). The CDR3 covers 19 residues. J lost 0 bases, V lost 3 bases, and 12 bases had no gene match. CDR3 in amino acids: CASSHPGQGKGYSGNTIYF. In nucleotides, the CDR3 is TGTGCCAGCAGCCATCCAGGACAGGGGAAGGGATACTCTGGAAACACCATATATTTT.

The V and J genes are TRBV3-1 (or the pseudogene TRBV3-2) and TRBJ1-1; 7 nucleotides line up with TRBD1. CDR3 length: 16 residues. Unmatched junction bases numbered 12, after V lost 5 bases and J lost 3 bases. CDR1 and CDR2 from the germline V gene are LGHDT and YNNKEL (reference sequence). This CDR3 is CASSNRRGLSDTEAFF. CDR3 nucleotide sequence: TGTGCCAGCAGCAACAGAAGGGGGCTCTCCGACACTGAAGCTTTCTTT.

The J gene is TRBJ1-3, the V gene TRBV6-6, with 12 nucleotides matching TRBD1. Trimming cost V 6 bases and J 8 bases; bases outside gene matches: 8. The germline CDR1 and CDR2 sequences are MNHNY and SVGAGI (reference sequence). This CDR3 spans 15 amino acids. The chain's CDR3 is CASRAPGQGAHTIYF. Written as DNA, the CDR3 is TGTGCCAGCAGAGCGCCGGGACAGGGGGCACACACCATATATTTT.

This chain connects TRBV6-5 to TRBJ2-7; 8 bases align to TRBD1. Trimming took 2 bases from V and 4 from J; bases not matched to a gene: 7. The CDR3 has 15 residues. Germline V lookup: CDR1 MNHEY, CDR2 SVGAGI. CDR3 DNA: TGTGCCAGCAGTTACACGCGGGACAGGAGTTACGAGCAGTACTTC. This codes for CASSYTRDRSYEQYF.

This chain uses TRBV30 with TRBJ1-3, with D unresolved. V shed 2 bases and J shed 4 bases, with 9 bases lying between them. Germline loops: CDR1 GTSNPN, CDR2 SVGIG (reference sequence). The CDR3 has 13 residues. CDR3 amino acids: CAWSIQAGNTIYF. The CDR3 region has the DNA TGTGCCTGGAGTATACAAGCGGGAAACACCATATATTTT.

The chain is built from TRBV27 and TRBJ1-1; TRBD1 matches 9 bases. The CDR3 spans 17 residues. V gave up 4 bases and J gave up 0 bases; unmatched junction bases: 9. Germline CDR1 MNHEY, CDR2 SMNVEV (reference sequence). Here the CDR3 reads CASSSLIGQGLNTEAFF. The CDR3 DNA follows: TGTGCCAGCAGTTCACTTATCGGACAGGGGTTGAACACTGAAGCTTTCTTT.

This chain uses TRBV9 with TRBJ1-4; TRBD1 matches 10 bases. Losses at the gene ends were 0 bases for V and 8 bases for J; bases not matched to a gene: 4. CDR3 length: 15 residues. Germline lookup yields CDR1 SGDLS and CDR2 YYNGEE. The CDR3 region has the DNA TGTGCCAGCAGCGTAGAGGGGACAGGGGAAGAAAAACTGTTTTTT. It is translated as CASSVEGTGEEKLFF.

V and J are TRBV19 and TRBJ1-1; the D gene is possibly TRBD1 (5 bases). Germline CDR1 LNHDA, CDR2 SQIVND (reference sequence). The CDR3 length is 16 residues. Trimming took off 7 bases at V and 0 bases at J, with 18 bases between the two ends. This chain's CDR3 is CASTTDSGAMNTEAFF. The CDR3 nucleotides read TGTGCCAGTACGACAGACAGTGGGGCCATGAACACTGAAGCTTTCTTT.

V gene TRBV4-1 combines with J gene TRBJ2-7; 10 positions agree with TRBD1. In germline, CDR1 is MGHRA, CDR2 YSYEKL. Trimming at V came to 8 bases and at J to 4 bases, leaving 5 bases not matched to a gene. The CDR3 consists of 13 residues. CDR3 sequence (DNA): TGCGCCAGCCGGGGACAGGGGTTGTACGAGCAGTACTTC. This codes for CASRGQGLYEQYF.

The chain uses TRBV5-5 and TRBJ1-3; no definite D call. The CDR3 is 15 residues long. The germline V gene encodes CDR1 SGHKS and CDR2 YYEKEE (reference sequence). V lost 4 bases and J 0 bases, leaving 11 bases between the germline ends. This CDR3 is CASSIRLLSGNTIYF. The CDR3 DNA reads TGTGCCAGCAGCATCAGACTTCTCTCTGGAAACACCATATATTTT.

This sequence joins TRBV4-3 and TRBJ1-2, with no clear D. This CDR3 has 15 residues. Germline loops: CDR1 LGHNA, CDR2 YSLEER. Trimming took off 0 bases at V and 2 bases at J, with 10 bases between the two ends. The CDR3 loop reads CASSQDRSLNYGYTF. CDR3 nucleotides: TGCGCCAGCAGCCAAGATAGGAGCCTCAACTATGGCTACACCTTC.

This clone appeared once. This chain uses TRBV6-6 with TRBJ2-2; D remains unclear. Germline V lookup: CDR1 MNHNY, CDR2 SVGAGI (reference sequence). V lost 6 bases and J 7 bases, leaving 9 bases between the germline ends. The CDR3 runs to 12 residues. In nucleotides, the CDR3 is TGTGCCAGCAGGAGAACAGACGGGGAGCTGTTTTTT. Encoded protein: CASRRTDGELFF.

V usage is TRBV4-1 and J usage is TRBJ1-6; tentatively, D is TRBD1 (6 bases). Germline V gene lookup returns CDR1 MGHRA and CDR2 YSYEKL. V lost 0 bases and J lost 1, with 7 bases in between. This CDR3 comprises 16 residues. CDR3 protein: CASSQEGGSYNSPLHF. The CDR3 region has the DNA TGCGCCAGCAGCCAAGAAGGGGGTTCCTATAATTCACCCCTCCACTTT.

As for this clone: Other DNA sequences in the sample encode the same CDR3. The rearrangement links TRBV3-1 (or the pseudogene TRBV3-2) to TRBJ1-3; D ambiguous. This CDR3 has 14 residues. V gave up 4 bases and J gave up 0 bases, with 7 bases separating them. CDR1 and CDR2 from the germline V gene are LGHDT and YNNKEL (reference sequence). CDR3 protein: CASSPRGSGNTIYF. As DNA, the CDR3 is TGTGCCAGCAGCCCACGGGGCTCTGGAAACACCATATATTTT.

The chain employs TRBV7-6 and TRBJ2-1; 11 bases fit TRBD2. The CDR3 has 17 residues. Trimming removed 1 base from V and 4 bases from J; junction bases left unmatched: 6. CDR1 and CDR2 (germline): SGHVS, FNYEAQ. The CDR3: CASSLVASGGRYNEQFF. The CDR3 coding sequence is TGTGCCAGCAGCTTAGTGGCTAGCGGGGGGAGGTACAATGAGCAGTTCTTC.